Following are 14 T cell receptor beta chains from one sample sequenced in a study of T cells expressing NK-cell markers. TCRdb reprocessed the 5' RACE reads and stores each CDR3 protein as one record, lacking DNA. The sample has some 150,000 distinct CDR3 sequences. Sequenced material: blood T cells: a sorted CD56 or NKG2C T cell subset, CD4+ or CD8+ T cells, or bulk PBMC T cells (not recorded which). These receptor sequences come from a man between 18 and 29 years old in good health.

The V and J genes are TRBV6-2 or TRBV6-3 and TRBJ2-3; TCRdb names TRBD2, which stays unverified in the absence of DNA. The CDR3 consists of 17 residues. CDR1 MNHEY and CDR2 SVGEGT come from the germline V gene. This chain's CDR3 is CASNHGTSGRAKDTQYF.

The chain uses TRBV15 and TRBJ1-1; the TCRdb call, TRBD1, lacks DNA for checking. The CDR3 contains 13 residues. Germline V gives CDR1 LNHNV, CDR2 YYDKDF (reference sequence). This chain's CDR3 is CATSPRLNTEAFF.

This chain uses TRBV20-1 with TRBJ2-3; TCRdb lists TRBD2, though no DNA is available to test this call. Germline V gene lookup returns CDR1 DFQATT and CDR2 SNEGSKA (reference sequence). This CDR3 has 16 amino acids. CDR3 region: CSARGGLGLLQGTQYF.

The CDR3 protein is CASRQGIIYEQYF. The chain employs TRBV28 and TRBJ2-7; TCRdb returns TRBD1, unconfirmable since there is no DNA. The length of the CDR3 is 13 residues. CDR1 MDHEN and CDR2 SYDVKM come from the germline V gene.

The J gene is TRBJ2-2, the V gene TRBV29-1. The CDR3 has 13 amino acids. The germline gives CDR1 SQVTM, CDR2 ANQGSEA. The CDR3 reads CSSQSPNTGELFF.

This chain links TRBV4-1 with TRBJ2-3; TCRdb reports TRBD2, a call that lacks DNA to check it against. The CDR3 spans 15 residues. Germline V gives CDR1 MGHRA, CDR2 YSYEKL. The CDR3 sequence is CASSPLAISTDTQYF.

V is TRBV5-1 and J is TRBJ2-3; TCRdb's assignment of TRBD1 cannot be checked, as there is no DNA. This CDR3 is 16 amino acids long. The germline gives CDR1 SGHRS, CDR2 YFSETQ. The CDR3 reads CASSLAGPHSTDTQYF.

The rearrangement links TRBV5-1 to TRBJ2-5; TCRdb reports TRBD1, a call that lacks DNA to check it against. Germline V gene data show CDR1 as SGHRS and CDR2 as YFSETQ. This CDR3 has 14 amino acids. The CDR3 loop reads CASSLAPGLETQYF.

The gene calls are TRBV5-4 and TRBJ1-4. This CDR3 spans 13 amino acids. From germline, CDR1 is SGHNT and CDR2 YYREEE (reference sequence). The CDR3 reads CASSLRGNEKLFF.

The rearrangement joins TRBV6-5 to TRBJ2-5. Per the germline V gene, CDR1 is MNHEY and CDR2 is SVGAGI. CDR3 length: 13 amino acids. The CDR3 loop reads CASSYSPMETQYF.

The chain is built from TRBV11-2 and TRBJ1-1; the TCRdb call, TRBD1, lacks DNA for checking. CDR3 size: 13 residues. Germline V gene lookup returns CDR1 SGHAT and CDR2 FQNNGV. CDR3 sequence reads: CASSKPRGTEAFF.

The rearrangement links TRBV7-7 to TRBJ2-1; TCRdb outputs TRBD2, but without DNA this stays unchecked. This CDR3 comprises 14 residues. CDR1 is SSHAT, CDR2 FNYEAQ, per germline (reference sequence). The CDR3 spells CASSLQREGHEQFF.

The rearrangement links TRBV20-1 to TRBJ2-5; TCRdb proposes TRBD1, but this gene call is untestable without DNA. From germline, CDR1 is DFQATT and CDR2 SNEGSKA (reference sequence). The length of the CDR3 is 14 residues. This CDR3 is CSAGSGMPQETQYF.

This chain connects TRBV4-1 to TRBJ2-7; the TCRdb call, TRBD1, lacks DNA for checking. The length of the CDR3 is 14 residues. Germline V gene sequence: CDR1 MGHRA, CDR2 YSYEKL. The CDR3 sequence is CASSQQTGFGEQYF.